Listed below are T cell receptor beta chains from one sample, sequenced in a study of T cells in localized non-small cell lung cancer. Sequencing was performed with immunoSEQ multiplex PCR; in TCRdb, only in-frame clones are kept and a portion is missing. This table holds some 50,000 clones, approximately 86% found once. This specimen was PBMCs, taken before any cancer treatment. These receptors all stem from a female donor with stage II lung adenocarcinoma. Both conserved end residues are part of each CDR3. A D gene is named only where the DNA matches it firmly. Some rows mark clone size as missing; the rest say once, few, many or name a class of expanded clone.

j_gene | abundance | v_gene | d_gene | CDR3aa | CDR3nt
TRBJ1-6 | NA | TRBV18 | TRBD1 | CASSPTGSSYNSPLHF | TGTGCCAGCTCACCGACAGGGAGCTCCTATAATTCACCCCTCCACTTT
TRBJ2-7 | NA | TRBV15 | TRBD1 | CATSVDRGREQYF | TGTGCCACCAGCGTGGACAGGGGGCGCGAGCAGTACTTC
TRBJ1-1 | NA | TRBV2 | TRBD1 | CASSLTGSLNTEAFF | TGTGCCAGCAGTTTGACAGGGAGTCTGAACACTGAAGCTTTCTTT
TRBJ2-7 | NA | TRBV5-4 | NA | CASSFRGASRYF | TGTGCCAGCAGCTTCCGGGGCGCCTCTCGGTACTTC
TRBJ2-2 | NA | TRBV18 | NA | CASSPVRQGGTGELFF | TGTGCCAGCTCACCCGTAAGACAGGGAGGCACCGGGGAGCTGTTTTTT
TRBJ1-2 | NA | TRBV5-4 | NA | CASSLEYGYTF | TGTGCCAGCAGCTTGGAGTACGGCTACACCTTC
TRBJ1-2 | NA | TRBV6-1 | TRBD1 | CASGRQGWDYGYTF | TGTGCCAGCGGGCGACAGGGATGGGACTATGGCTACACCTTC
TRBJ1-4 | NA | TRBV6-1 | NA | CASSENRLGVTNEKLFF | TGTGCCAGCAGTGAAAATCGTTTGGGGGTGACTAATGAAAAACTGTTTTTT
TRBJ1-4 | NA | TRBV27 | NA | CASSSPREENEKLFF | TGTGCCAGCAGTTCTCCCAGGGAGGAAAATGAAAAACTGTTTTTT
TRBJ1-3 | NA | TRBV7-9 | NA | CASRDLNTIYF | TGTGCCAGCAGAGACCTCAACACCATATATTTT
TRBJ2-5 | NA | TRBV25-1 | TRBD2 | CASSDQLAGGDETQYF | TGTGCCAGCAGTGACCAGCTAGCGGGGGGGGACGAGACCCAGTACTTC
TRBJ1-4 | NA | TRBV27 | TRBD1 | CASSRNQGGNEKLFF | TGTGCCAGCAGTCGAAACCAGGGGGGGAATGAAAAACTGTTTTTT
TRBJ2-7 | NA | TRBV2 | NA | CASSATVKGSYEQYF | TGTGCCAGCAGTGCAACAGTTAAGGGCTCCTACGAGCAGTACTTC
TRBJ2-7 | NA | TRBV14 | TRBD2 | CASSQVHAGGPSYEQYF | TGTGCCAGCAGCCAAGTACATGCGGGGGGGCCCAGCTACGAGCAGTACTTC
TRBJ1-1 | NA | TRBV6-5 | NA | CASSFAITEAFF | TGTGCCAGCAGTTTCGCGATTACTGAAGCTTTCTTT
TRBJ2-3 | once | TRBV12-5 | TRBD1 | CASGLVTGGTDTQYF | TGTGCTAGTGGTTTGGTCACAGGGGGCACAGATACGCAGTATTTT
TRBJ1-2 | NA | TRBV5-6 | TRBD1 | CASSFRDRGFTGYTF | TGTGCCAGCAGTTTCCGGGACAGGGGGTTTACCGGCTACACCTTC
TRBJ1-6 | NA | TRBV2 | NA | CASSLRGLGGSPLHF | TGTGCCAGCAGCCTCCGGGGCCTCGGGGGATCACCCCTCCACTTT
TRBJ1-4 | NA | TRBV19 | TRBD1 | CASSIGTGHEKLFF | TGTGCCAGTAGTATCGGGACAGGACATGAAAAACTGTTTTTT